These T cell receptor beta chains were read from a single sample in a study of blood T cell repertoires in COVID-19. The protocol was immunoSEQ multiplex PCR, while the TCRdb copy is restricted to in-frame clones and leaves out a portion. The table shows 110,000 to 150,000 clones, with roughly 90% occurring only once. Sequencing used PBMCs or T cells enriched from blood (not recorded which). The source is a man aged 50 or older who had recovered from COVID-19. Each CDR3 is given with its conserved first and last residue. The order of the fields is V gene, J gene, clone size, D gene, CDR3 DNA, CDR3 protein. D genes are given only for firm matches. Clone size is not always given. Where it is, it says once, few, many or a class for expanded clones.

>TRBV18|TRBJ2-1|.|TRBD2
TGTGCCAGCTCACCAAGCCTAGCGGGTTTCTACAATGAGCAGTTCTTC
CASSPSLAGFYNEQFF
>TRBV7-8|TRBJ2-1|few|TRBD2
TGTGCCAGCAGCGGCTCACCTAGCGGGGGGGCAGGGGAGCAGTTCTTC
CASSGSPSGGAGEQFF
>TRBV6-5|TRBJ1-1|.|TRBD1
TGTGCCAGCAGCGGACAGGTCAACACTGAAGCTTTCTTT
CASSGQVNTEAFF
>TRBV11-2|TRBJ1-6|.|TRBD1
TGTGCCAGCAGCTTCACTACAGGGGGCAATTCACCCCTCCACTTT
CASSFTTGGNSPLHF
>TRBV7-9|TRBJ1-2|.|.
TGTGCCAGCAGCCCGACTAATTTGGGGAACACCTTC
CASSPTNLGNTF
>TRBV20-1|TRBJ1-2|.|.
TGCAGTGCAAAGACAGGCCATGGCTACACCTTC
CSAKTGHGYTF
>TRBV6-6|TRBJ2-5|.|TRBD1
TGTGCCAGCAGTCGATTGGGACAGGGGAACGGAGAGACCCAGTACTTC
CASSRLGQGNGETQYF
>TRBV18|TRBJ2-5|.|TRBD1
TGTGCCAGCTCACCCTACAGGGGGGAGACCCAGTACTTC
CASSPYRGETQYF
>TRBV19|TRBJ1-2|.|.
TGTGCCAGTAGCCAGGACAACCTCTATGGCTACACCTTC
CASSQDNLYGYTF
>TRBV5-1|TRBJ2-7|once|.
TGCGCCAGCACAGTGCAGGGGATGAAAGAGCAGTACTTC
CASTVQGMKEQYF
>TRBV2|TRBJ2-5|.|TRBD1
TGTGCCAGCAGCGGGGACAGGGGGCGAGAGACCCAGTACTTC
CASSGDRGRETQYF
>TRBV18|TRBJ1-5|.|TRBD1
TGTGCCAGCTCAGGGACAGGAGTGGCAGTAAGCAATCAGCCCCAGCATTTT
CASSGTGVAVSNQPQHF
>TRBV7-2|TRBJ2-5|.|TRBD2
TGTGCCAGCAGCCGCGGGGGTAGCGGGGGGGCACAAGAGACCCAGTACTTC
CASSRGGSGGAQETQYF
>TRBV5-1|TRBJ1-4|.|TRBD1
TGCGCCAGCAGCAACGACAGGGCTGGTAATGAAAAACTGTTTTTT
CASSNDRAGNEKLFF
>TRBV11-3|TRBJ1-1|once|.
TGTGCCAGCAGCTTAGATAGAAATCGTGAAGCTTTCTTT
CASSLDRNREAFF
>TRBV5-1|TRBJ2-4|.|.
TGCGCCAGCAGCGCGGAACAGGGAACCAAAAACATTCAGTACTTC
CASSAEQGTKNIQYF
>TRBV11-2|TRBJ2-5|.|TRBD1
TGTGCCAGCAGCTTCACAGGGGGCATGGAGACCCAGTACTTC
CASSFTGGMETQYF
>TRBV28|TRBJ2-1|.|TRBD1
TGTGCCAGCACCTCGACAGGGGACCACCCGTACAATGAGCAGTTCTTC
CASTSTGDHPYNEQFF
>TRBV10-3|TRBJ1-1|.|TRBD1
TGTGCCATCAGTGCGATCGACAGGGGTTACACTGAAGCTTTCTTT
CAISAIDRGYTEAFF
>TRBV18|TRBJ1-3|.|TRBD1
TGTGCCAGCTCACAACGGACAGGGGAAAACACCATATATTTT
CASSQRTGENTIYF
>TRBV30|TRBJ1-2|.|.
TGTGCCTGGAGTGCTCTTAGGACATCAAGGGGAGGGGGAGGCTACACCTTC
CAWSALRTSRGGGGYTF
>TRBV28|TRBJ2-7|few|TRBD2
TGTGCCAGCTCCCGTCGGACTAGCGGGAGGACTTACGAGCAGTACTTC
CASSRRTSGRTYEQYF
>TRBV9|TRBJ1-2|.|.
TGTGCCAGCAGCGTAGCAGGCTATGGCTACACCTTC
CASSVAGYGYTF
>TRBV28|TRBJ1-1|.|TRBD1
TGTGCCACAGGGCCACAGGGGGCGATGCTGAACACTGAAGCTTTCTTT
CATGPQGAMLNTEAFF
>TRBV19|TRBJ2-2|.|.
TGTGCCAGTAGTGAGTCTTCTCTACTAGGCACCGGGGAGCTGTTTTTT
CASSESSLLGTGELFF
>TRBV5-1|TRBJ1-5|.|.
TGCGCCAGCAGCTTGGGTAACACCAATCAGCCCCAGCATTTT
CASSLGNTNQPQHF
>TRBV29-1|TRBJ1-6|.|TRBD1
TGCAGCGTGAAGGACAGGGTTGATTCACCCCTCCACTTT
CSVKDRVDSPLHF
>TRBV7-2|TRBJ2-1|.|.
TGTGCCAGCAGTCTAGCTCCTAATCGCAATGAGCAGTTCTTC
CASSLAPNRNEQFF
>TRBV7-2|TRBJ1-2|.|TRBD1
TGTGCCAGCAGCCCGGACAGGGGATTTAACTATGGCTACACCTTC
CASSPDRGFNYGYTF
>TRBV9|TRBJ2-3|.|.
TGTGCCAGCAGTACTCGGGGGGATACGCAGTATTTT
CASSTRGDTQYF
>TRBV6-5|TRBJ2-7|.|.
TGTGCCAGCAGACGACAGGAGACCTACGAGCAGTACTTC
CASRRQETYEQYF
>TRBV28|TRBJ1-3|.|.
TGTGCCAGCAGTTCTCCGGCCAGCGCACGCTCTGGAAACACCATATATTTT
CASSSPASARSGNTIYF
>TRBV28|TRBJ2-3|.|.
TGTGCCAGCAGACAACATGGCACAGATACGCAGTATTTT
CASRQHGTDTQYF
>TRBV2|TRBJ2-1|.|TRBD1
TGTGCCAGTACAGGGGACTACAATGAGCAGTTCTTC
CASTGDYNEQFF
>TRBV10-1|TRBJ2-7|.|TRBD2
TGCGCTTGCCGGACGGAGGGTAAGGGACTAGCGGGAGGGGGGGCGTACGAGCAGTACTTC
CACRTEGKGLAGGGAYEQYF
>TRBV7-2|TRBJ1-2|.|TRBD1
TGTGCCAGCAGCGGGCCGGGACAGCCTTATGGCTACACCTTC
CASSGPGQPYGYTF
>TRBV19|TRBJ1-2|.|.
TGTGCCAGTAGTACCAAGACACAGGGAGGGTTTCTATATGGCTACACCTTC
CASSTKTQGGFLYGYTF
>TRBV18|TRBJ1-5|.|TRBD1
TGTGCCAGCTCGCTATCCAGGGGGCTTGAGCCCCAGCATTTT
CASSLSRGLEPQHF
>TRBV28|TRBJ1-5|.|TRBD1
TGTGCCAGCACCCTGCGACAGGGTAGTCAGCCCCAGCATTTT
CASTLRQGSQPQHF
>TRBV5-1|TRBJ1-4|.|TRBD1
TGCGCCACCGGGACAGGGGATCAACTTTTCCATGAAAAACTGTTTTTT
CATGTGDQLFHEKLFF
>TRBV6-5|TRBJ1-2|.|.
TGTGCCAGCGTAGATTTCTATGGCTACACCTTC
CASVDFYGYTF
>TRBV5-1|TRBJ1-6|.|.
TGCGCCAGCAGCTTAATAGAGATCCCAAATTCACCCCTCCACTTT
CASSLIEIPNSPLHF
>TRBV19|TRBJ1-3|.|TRBD1
TGTGCCAGTAGATCGACAGGGGGCCCTACTGGAAACACCATATATTTT
CASRSTGGPTGNTIYF
>TRBV18|TRBJ2-3|.|.
TGTGCCAGCTCACCCGGGGAGGGCACAGATACGCAGTATTTT
CASSPGEGTDTQYF
>TRBV20-1|TRBJ2-5|.|.
TGCAGTGCTAGTAAGACAGTGGGTGAGACCCAGTACTTC
CSASKTVGETQYF